Listed below are T cell receptor beta chains from one sample, sequenced in a study of blood T cell repertoires in COVID-19. Only in-frame clones appear in the TCRdb table, and some are missing; sequencing was by immunoSEQ multiplex PCR. This sample yields 200,000 to 300,000 clones, of which around four fifths are seen a single time; more than 6% belongs to the top ten. Sequenced material: peripheral blood. The receptors stem from a woman aged 60 to 75 with active or convalescent COVID-19. Each CDR3 is given with its conserved first and last residue. Each record gives: D gene, clone size, V gene, J gene, CDR3 DNA, CDR3 protein. The D gene is left open where the match is weak. Only some rows state a clone size, as once, few, many or a class for expanded clones.

TRBD1	-	TRBV28	TRBJ1-1	TGTGCCAGCAGTTTTAAGGGGGCGGACACTGAAGCTTTCTTT	CASSFKGADTEAFF
-	once	TRBV7-2	TRBJ1-2	TGTGCCAGCAGCCTCATAGCACTAGGGAATGGCTACACCTTC	CASSLIALGNGYTF
-	-	TRBV19	TRBJ2-7	TGTGCCAGTAGTATTGAGGTAGCGTCGGGATACGAGCAGTACTTC	CASSIEVASGYEQYF
-	-	TRBV12-3/TRBV12-4	TRBJ1-4	TGTGCCAGCAGCCGGACAGCTAATGAAAAACTGTTTTTT	CASSRTANEKLFF
TRBD1	-	TRBV7-2	TRBJ1-5	TGTGCCAGCAGCCAAACGGGACAGACCAATCAGCCCCAGCATTTT	CASSQTGQTNQPQHF
-	-	TRBV19	TRBJ1-1	TGTGCCAGTTCTCCAGGGTTAAGGAACACTGAAGCTTTCTTT	CASSPGLRNTEAFF
TRBD1	-	TRBV27	TRBJ2-3	TGTGCCAGCAGTTCGGGACAGCATACGCAGTATTTT	CASSSGQHTQYF
-	-	TRBV7-9	TRBJ2-1	TGTGCCAGCAGCTTCACAAAAGAGCAGTTCTTC	CASSFTKEQFF
TRBD1	-	TRBV5-1	TRBJ2-7	TGCGCCAGCACCGACAGGGTGAAAAAAACCAGCGGCGAGCAGTACTTC	CASTDRVKKTSGEQYF
-	once	TRBV5-1	TRBJ2-1	TGCGCCAGCAGCTTGTTAGGACTAAACAATGAGCAGTTCTTC	CASSLLGLNNEQFF
-	-	TRBV27	TRBJ2-7	TGTGCCAGCAGTTTTAGGACATCCAACGAGCAGTACTTC	CASSFRTSNEQYF
-	-	TRBV4-1	TRBJ1-4	TGCGCCAGCAGCATGAACCCGAACTCAAATGAAAAACTGTTTTTT	CASSMNPNSNEKLFF
TRBD1	-	TRBV5-4	TRBJ1-6	TGTGCCAGCAGCGTGGACAGGGAGACTTCACCCCTCCACTTT	CASSVDRETSPLHF
-	once	TRBV7-3	TRBJ1-1	TGTGCCAGCAGCTCCGGCCTGGCGGGCAAAGTGAACACTGAAGCTTTCTTT	CASSSGLAGKVNTEAFF
-	-	TRBV6-5	TRBJ1-4	TGTGCCAGCAGTTACTCGGGGCAGGACACTAATGAAAAACTGTTTTTT	CASSYSGQDTNEKLFF
TRBD2	-	TRBV30	TRBJ2-3	TGTGCCTGTATACTAGCGGGAGTAGGAGATACGCAGTATTTT	CACILAGVGDTQYF
TRBD1	-	TRBV6-2/TRBV6-3	TRBJ2-3	TGTGCCAGCAGCCTTGATTTAAGGACAGGTAGCACAGATACGCAGTATTTT	CASSLDLRTGSTDTQYF
-	-	TRBV11-2	TRBJ1-6	TGTGCCAGCAGCCCGGACAGTTTCTCCTATAATTCACCCCTCCACTTT	CASSPDSFSYNSPLHF
-	-	TRBV14	TRBJ1-2	TGTGCCAGCAGCCAAGGCAGGGTGTATGGCTACACCTTC	CASSQGRVYGYTF
TRBD2	-	TRBV7-8	TRBJ2-1	TGTGCCAGCAGCTGGCCGCTAGCGGGAGGGCCCCCCTCTCCGTTCTTC	CASSWPLAGGPPSPFF
-	-	TRBV5-1	TRBJ2-3	TGCGCCAGCAGCTTGGATGGACACAACACAGATACGCAGTATTTT	CASSLDGHNTDTQYF
-	once	TRBV4-2	TRBJ2-1	TGTGCCAGCAGCCGATCCGAAGCGGGTGAGCAGTTCTTC	CASSRSEAGEQFF
-	-	TRBV5-1	TRBJ2-2	TGCGCCAGCAGCATCCGACAGGGGAGGGGCGGGGAGCTGTTTTTT	CASSIRQGRGGELFF
TRBD2	-	TRBV10-2	TRBJ2-7	TGCGCCACCATGGCGGGGGGGGATGGCGAGCAGTACTTC	CATMAGGDGEQYF